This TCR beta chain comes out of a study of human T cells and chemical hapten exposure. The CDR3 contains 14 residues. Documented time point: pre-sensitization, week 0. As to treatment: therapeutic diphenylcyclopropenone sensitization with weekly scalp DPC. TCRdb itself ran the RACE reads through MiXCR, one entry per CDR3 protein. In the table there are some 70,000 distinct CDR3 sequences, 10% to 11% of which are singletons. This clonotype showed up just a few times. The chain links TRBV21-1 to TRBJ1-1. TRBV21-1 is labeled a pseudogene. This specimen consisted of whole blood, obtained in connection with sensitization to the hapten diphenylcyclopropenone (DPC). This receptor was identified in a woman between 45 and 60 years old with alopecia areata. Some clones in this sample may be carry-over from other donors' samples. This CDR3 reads CASSKGPRGTEAFF. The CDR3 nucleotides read TGTGCCAGCAGCAAGGGCCCTAGGGGGACTGAAGCTTTCTTT.